Each of the 27 T cell receptor beta chains below was sequenced from the same sample in a study of blood T cell repertoires in COVID-19. Measured with immunoSEQ multiplex PCR; TCRdb has only the in-frame clones, and not every one. The table records 250,000 to 300,000 clones, about 88% of them present only once. The sample consisted of peripheral blood. These receptor sequences come from a woman between 65 and 79 years old with COVID-19, enrolled during active disease.

The CDR3 loop is CASSQGTDPWGRYGYTF. As DNA, the CDR3 is TGTGCCAGCAGCCAGGGGACAGATCCTTGGGGTCGTTATGGCTACACCTTC. The chain is built from TRBV11-2 and TRBJ1-2, with 7 nucleotides matching TRBD1. The V gene's germline CDR1 is SGHAT and CDR2 FQNNGV. The CDR3 is 17 residues long. The junction had 17 bases not matched to a gene; V was cut back by 5 bases and J by 5 bases. Variable domain in full (rest from reference TRBV11-2 and TRBJ1-2): EAGVAQSPRYKIIEKRQSVAFWCNPISGHATLYWYQQILGQGPKLLIQFQNNGVVDDSQLPKDRFSAERLKGVDSTLKIQPAKLEDSAVYLCASSQGTDPWGRYGYTFGSGTRLTVV.

This chain connects TRBV27 to TRBJ1-2, with D perhaps TRBD1 (5 bases). Germline V gene data show CDR1 as MNHEY and CDR2 as SMNVEV (reference sequence). V was clipped by 5 bases and J by 2 bases, with 9 bases between them. The CDR3 spans 13 residues. The CDR3 nucleotides are TGTGCCAGCAGTCAGGGAGGGAACTATGGCTACACCTTC. Translation gives CASSQGGNYGYTF.

This clone was seen a handful of times. This sequence joins TRBV6-5 and TRBJ2-2; 7 bases agree with TRBD2. V shed 8 bases and J 5 bases; nucleotides not matched to a gene: 11. This CDR3 is 15 amino acids long. Germline CDR1 is MNHEY and CDR2 is SVGAGI. CDR3 residues: CASPVWGGSTGELFF. The CDR3 DNA reads TGTGCCAGCCCCGTCTGGGGGGGATCGACCGGGGAGCTGTTTTTT.

This chain connects TRBV6-6 to TRBJ1-2, with a possible D match to TRBD1 (6 bases). CDR1 and CDR2 (germline): MNHNY, SVGAGI (reference sequence). CDR3 size: 13 residues. Trimming took off 6 bases at V and 8 bases at J, with 16 bases between the two ends. CDR3 region: CASSSAGVEGYTF. The CDR3 DNA is TGTGCCAGCAGCTCTGCAGGGGTGGAAGGCTACACCTTC.

The chain recombines TRBV7-6 with TRBJ2-1, with 11 bases aligning to TRBD1. The CDR3 length is 19 residues. In germline, CDR1 is SGHVS, CDR2 FNYEAQ. After removal of 3 bases from V and 0 bases from J, the junction contained 10 bases not matched to a gene. CDR3 amino acids: CASSLRGQGAIASYNEQFF. The CDR3, as DNA: TGTGCCAGCAGCTTGCGTGGACAGGGGGCGATCGCCTCCTACAATGAGCAGTTCTTC.

The V and J genes are TRBV9 and TRBJ1-4, with no clear D. The CDR3 is 14 residues long. Trimming cost V 0 bases and J 5 bases, with 8 bases left between them. Germline V gives CDR1 SGDLS, CDR2 YYNGEE. CDR3 protein: CASSVAQSNEKLFF. The CDR3 nucleotides are TGTGCCAGCAGCGTAGCACAGTCCAATGAAAAACTGTTTTTT.

This clone was detected once. This chain joins TRBV21-1 and TRBJ2-7; the table assigns TRBD1, which was not confirmed against the DNA. TRBV21-1 is deemed a pseudogene. The CDR3 runs to 14 residues. CDR3 in amino acids: CASSTPGHHYEQYF. In nucleotides, the CDR3 is TGTGCCAGCAGCACCCCGGGACACCATTACGAGCAGTACTTC.

This chain links TRBV14 with TRBJ2-7; D is unclear. Per the germline V gene, CDR1 is SGHDN and CDR2 is FVKESK. The germline V and J ends were trimmed by 8 bases and 1 base, with 9 bases remaining between them. This CDR3 comprises 12 residues. CDR3 nucleotides: TGTGCCAGCGGTGTAGCTTCCTACGAGCAGTACTTC. Protein product: CASGVASYEQYF.

This clone was detected only once. V gene TRBV9 combines with J gene TRBJ1-3; TRBD1 matches at 9 bases. After removal of 0 bases from V and 8 bases from J, the junction contained 9 bases not matched to a gene. This CDR3 spans 16 amino acids. Looked up from germline, CDR1 is SGDLS and CDR2 is YYNGEE. The CDR3 nucleotides read TGTGCCAGCAGCGTAGCAGGGACAGGGATTTTGGACACCATATATTTT. Protein product: CASSVAGTGILDTIYF.

The chain uses TRBV24-1 and TRBJ2-1; 8 bases fit TRBD1. Germline trimming cut 0 bases from V and 11 bases from J; bases unmatched to any gene: 11. CDR1 is KGHDR and CDR2 is SFDVKD in the germline V gene. This CDR3 contains 16 residues. CDR3 sequence reads: CATSDLGGPTGGQQFF. The CDR3 coding sequence is TGTGCCACCAGTGATTTGGGGGGTCCAACAGGGGGACAGCAGTTCTTC.

The gene calls are TRBV27 and TRBJ2-1; TRBD2 matches at 8 bases. The CDR3 length is 16 residues. CDR1 is MNHEY, CDR2 SMNVEV, per germline (reference sequence). After removal of 3 bases from V and 4 bases from J, the junction contained 8 bases not matched to a gene. CDR3 amino acids: CASSLTAGGAYNEQFF. Here the CDR3 DNA reads TGTGCCAGCAGTTTGACGGCGGGGGGCGCTTACAATGAGCAGTTCTTC.

The chain is built from TRBV9 and TRBJ1-2, with TRBD1 matching 9 bases. The germline CDR1 and CDR2 sequences are SGDLS and YYNGEE. CDR3 length equals 16 residues. The ends lost 1 base at V and 3 bases at J; junction bases unmatched: 7. The CDR3 nucleotides read TGTGCCAGCAGCGTATCTACTCGGACAGGGGACTATGGCTACACCTTC. It translates to CASSVSTRTGDYGYTF.

The chain has TRBV5-6 and TRBJ1-4, with 9 bases that match TRBD1. J was trimmed by 8 bases and V by 6 bases; bases with no gene match: 11. Germline lookup yields CDR1 SGHDT and CDR2 YYEEEE. CDR3 length: 15 amino acids. The CDR3 DNA follows: TGTGCCAGCACCGGTTTCGGACAGGGGAAGGAAAAACTGTTTTTT. It encodes CASTGFGQGKEKLFF. The full variable domain, completed using reference TRBV5-6 and TRBJ1-4, is DAGVTQSPTHLIKTRGQQVTLRCSPKSGHDTVSWYQQALGQGPQFIFQYYEEEERQRGNFPDRFSGHQFPNYSSELNVNALLLGDSALYLCASTGFGQGKEKLFFGSGTQLSVL.

This chain connects TRBV19 to TRBJ2-5, with 9 bases that match TRBD1. The CDR3 is 14 amino acids. The germline V gene encodes CDR1 LNHDA and CDR2 SQIVND (reference sequence). Unmatched junction bases numbered 1, after V lost 3 bases and J lost 2 bases. The CDR3 coding sequence is TGTGCCAGTAGTATGGACAGGGGTCAAGAGACCCAGTACTTC. Protein product: CASSMDRGQETQYF.

The chain employs TRBV12-3 or TRBV12-4 and TRBJ2-7; 8 positions match TRBD2. This CDR3 is 13 amino acids long. The V and J ends lost 6 bases and 6 bases, in that order; junction bases with no gene match: 7. The DNA for the CDR3 is TGTGCCAGCAGCTTCTCGGGGGGGAGCGAGCAGTACTTC. Translation gives CASSFSGGSEQYF.

This clone was seen many times. The rearrangement joins TRBV4-2 to TRBJ1-5; no clear D gene. V was clipped by 0 bases and J by 3 bases, with 9 bases between them. The length of the CDR3 is 15 residues. Germline CDR1 reads LGHNA; CDR2 reads YNFKEQ. The CDR3 nucleotides read TGTGCCAGCAGCCAAGAAACAGCCGTCAATCAGCCCCAGCATTTT. This sequence encodes CASSQETAVNQPQHF.

V gene TRBV2 combines with J gene TRBJ1-2, with TRBD1 as a possible D gene (6 bases). The CDR3 runs 14 residues. Germline V CDR1 and CDR2: SNHLY, FYNNEI. V lost 2 bases, J lost 2 bases, and 9 bases lay in between. The CDR3 nucleotides are TGTGCCAGCAGTGAACAGGGACACAACTATGGCTACACCTTC. This encodes CASSEQGHNYGYTF.

The chain joins TRBV10-3 to TRBJ2-2; a possible D gene is TRBD2 (7 bases). This CDR3 has 15 residues. V dropped 0 bases and J dropped 3 bases, with 8 bases sitting between them. CDR1 ENHRY and CDR2 SYGVKD come from the germline V gene. The CDR3 loop reads CAISESGGDTGELFF. The CDR3 nucleotides read TGTGCCATCAGTGAGTCAGGGGGGGACACCGGGGAGCTGTTTTTT.

V and J are TRBV5-4 and TRBJ1-2, with D possibly matching TRBD1 (5 bases). Germline V CDR1 and CDR2: SGHNT, YYREEE (reference sequence). The CDR3 contains 15 residues. V was clipped by 1 base and J by 2 bases, with 12 bases between them. CDR3 nucleotides: TGTGCCAGCAGCTTGAGCAGGGTGACCAACTATGGCTACACCTTC. Translation: CASSLSRVTNYGYTF.

This clone was seen only once. The chain recombines TRBV7-3 with TRBJ1-1; 10 bases are a match to TRBD1. There are 14 residues in the CDR3. V gave up 4 bases and J gave up 3 bases; unmatched junction bases: 2. The germline CDR1 and CDR2 sequences are SGHTA and FQGTGA. CDR3 in DNA: TGTGCCAGCAGCTCGGACAGGGGGGACACTGAAGCTTTCTTT. Translating gives CASSSDRGDTEAFF.

The V call is TRBV9, the J call TRBJ1-2, with TRBD1 matching 12 bases. V shed 3 bases and J 4 bases; nucleotides not matched to a gene: 7. Germline CDR1 SGDLS, CDR2 YYNGEE. The CDR3 extends over 16 amino acids. In DNA form, the CDR3 reads TGTGCCAGCAGCGAGGGTGGGACAGGGGGCATCTATGGCTACACCTTC. It codes for CASSEGGTGGIYGYTF.

V and J are TRBV11-3 and TRBJ2-1; 13 bases map to TRBD2. The length of the CDR3 is 16 residues. Germline trimming cut 5 bases from V and 4 bases from J; bases unmatched to any gene: 5. The germline gives CDR1 SGHNT, CDR2 YENEEA. CDR3: CASSDRTSGGYNEQFF. CDR3 DNA sequence: TGTGCCAGCAGCGATAGGACTAGCGGGGGATACAATGAGCAGTTCTTC.

In DNA form, the CDR3 reads TGTGCCAGCGGAACTGACAGGGACTATGGCTACACCTTC. The encoded protein is CASGTDRDYGYTF. The V gene is TRBV5-6, the J gene TRBJ1-2; 7 bases line up with TRBD1. Germline V CDR1 and CDR2: SGHDT, YYEEEE. J lost 3 bases, V lost 7 bases, and 6 bases had no gene match. This CDR3 comprises 13 residues.

This clone appeared once. The chain is built from TRBV18 and TRBJ2-6; TRBD2 agrees at 7 bases. V dropped 2 bases and J dropped 0; count of bases not matched to a gene: 1. Germline-derived CDR1 and CDR2 are KGHSH and LQKENI. This CDR3 spans 16 amino acids. The CDR3 sequence is CASSPSGGSGANVLTF. Written as DNA, the CDR3 is TGTGCCAGCTCACCATCGGGGGGCTCTGGGGCCAACGTCCTGACTTTC. Drawing the rest from reference TRBV18 and TRBJ2-6, the complete variable domain is NAGVMQNPRHLVRRRGQEARLRCSPMKGHSHVYWYRQLPEEGLKFMVYLQKENIIDESGMPKERFSAEFPKEGPSILRIQQVVRGDSAAYFCASSPSGGSGANVLTFGAGSRLTVL.

The chain joins TRBV4-1 to TRBJ1-2; no firm D call. Germline lookup yields CDR1 MGHRA and CDR2 YSYEKL. This CDR3 has 14 residues. Trimming left V 4 bases short and J 2 bases short, with 11 bases between. The DNA for the CDR3 is TGCGCCAGCAGCCGAGGTGGGGAGAACTATGGCTACACCTTC. It encodes CASSRGGENYGYTF.

This clone was detected only a few times. The chain employs TRBV30 and TRBJ1-1; D is possibly TRBD1 (5 bases). Germline V CDR1 and CDR2: GTSNPN, SVGIG (reference sequence). CDR3 length equals 13 residues. Deletions cut 0 bases from V and 1 base from J, with 6 bases between. The CDR3 DNA reads TGTGCCTGGAGTGTAGACAGGAACACTGAAGCTTTCTTT. Residues: CAWSVDRNTEAFF.

This clone was seen a handful of times. The rearrangement uses TRBV30 and TRBJ1-6; TRBD1 aligns across 9 bases. The CDR3 consists of 15 residues. CDR1 is GTSNPN, CDR2 SVGIG, per germline (reference sequence). Trimming took 2 bases from V and 6 from J; bases not matched to a gene: 5. The CDR3 is CAWSLPDRGNSPLHF. As DNA, the CDR3 is TGTGCCTGGAGTCTACCGGACAGGGGTAATTCACCCCTCCACTTT.